These 13 T cell receptor beta chains originate from one sample sequenced in a study of response to subunit inactivated influenza vaccine. Each CDR3 protein is one row after TCRdb ran MiXCR on the RT-PCR reads. The sample records around 530,000 distinct CDR3 sequences, 10% to 15% being singletons. The sequencing here drew on PBMCs from blood, taken on the day of vaccination. The receptors stem from a man aged 45-65 years who received an inactivated influenza vaccine.

This clonotype was found a few times. The genes are TRBV5-1 and TRBJ2-7; 12 bases match TRBD2. The V and J ends lost 4 bases and 2 bases, in that order; junction bases with no gene match: 1. Germline assignment: CDR1 SGHRS and CDR2 YFSETQ. This CDR3 has 14 residues. In DNA form, the CDR3 reads TGCGCCAGCAGCACTAGCGGGAGGACCTACGAGCAGTACTTC. The encoded protein is CASSTSGRTYEQYF.

As DNA, the CDR3 is TGCAGCGTTTACAGGGTGGTAGAGTTCTTC. As protein: CSVYRVVEFF. The V call is TRBV29-1, the J call TRBJ2-1; D is possibly TRBD1 (6 bases). The CDR3 is made up of 10 amino acids. V lost 5 bases and J 14 bases, leaving 13 bases between the germline ends. CDR1 is SQVTM and CDR2 is ANQGSEA in the germline V gene.

This chain links TRBV7-2 with TRBJ1-1; TRBD1 might be the D (6 bases). Trimming took 1 base from V and 3 from J, leaving 9 bases between them. This CDR3 region has 14 residues. Germline V gene sequence: CDR1 SGHTA, CDR2 FQGNSA. CDR3 nucleotide sequence: TGTGCCAGCAGCTTAGATGAGGGGGACACTGAAGCTTTCTTT. It is translated as CASSLDEGDTEAFF. The full variable domain, in which reference TRBV7-2 and TRBJ1-1 provide the parts outside the CDR3, is GAGVSQSPSNKVTEKGKDVELRCDPISGHTALYWYRQSLGQGLEFLIYFQGNSAPDKSGLPSDRFSAERTGGSVSTLTIQRTQQEDSAVYLCASSLDEGDTEAFFGQGTRLTVV.

DNA for the CDR3: TGTGCCAGCAGTAGGGGTCCGGGGGAGTCCTACGAGCAGTACTTC. Translating gives CASSRGPGESYEQYF. The chain is built from TRBV7-9 and TRBJ2-7, with a tentative D call TRBD2 (6 bases). Germline loops: CDR1 SEHNR, CDR2 FQNEAQ (reference sequence). The V end lost 6 bases, the J end lost 1 base, and 16 bases lay between the germline ends. The CDR3 consists of 15 residues.

There are many counts of this clonotype. The V gene is TRBV20-1, the J gene TRBJ1-2, with D perhaps TRBD1 (5 bases). This CDR3 comprises 14 residues. From germline, CDR1 is DFQATT and CDR2 SNEGSKA (reference sequence). V was trimmed by 3 bases and J by 4 bases, leaving 15 bases between them. The CDR3 loop reads CSASSQGVSYGYTF. The CDR3 DNA follows: TGCAGTGCTAGTAGTCAGGGAGTATCCTATGGCTACACCTTC.

The V gene is TRBV29-1, the J gene TRBJ1-1; D unresolved. The CDR3 runs 11 residues. Germline loops: CDR1 SQVTM, CDR2 ANQGSEA. In nucleotides, the CDR3 is TGCACCATAGGCGAGAACACTGAAGCTTTCTTT. It translates to CTIGENTEAFF.

This clonotype has ten or more counts. The chain carries TRBV28 and TRBJ2-7, with D tentatively TRBD2 (6 bases). The V gene lost 1 base and the J gene lost 2 bases, with 9 bases spanning the gap. CDR1 is MDHEN and CDR2 is SYDVKM in the germline V gene. CDR3 length equals 14 residues. The CDR3 is CASSLFPGAYEQYF. The CDR3 DNA reads as TGTGCCAGCAGTTTATTCCCGGGAGCCTACGAGCAGTACTTC.

The sample holds a few counts of this clonotype. The chain employs TRBV2 and TRBJ2-3, with D tentatively TRBD1 or TRBD2 (6 bases each). CDR3 length equals 14 residues. Deletions cut 1 base from V and 11 bases from J, with 16 bases between. Germline values: CDR1 SNHLY, CDR2 FYNNEI. The CDR3 is CASSEEGGHLWQYF. CDR3 coding DNA: TGTGCCAGCAGTGAAGAGGGGGGACACCTTTGGCAGTATTTT.

This chain connects TRBV19 to TRBJ2-1, with 9 bases aligning to TRBD2. Per the germline V gene, CDR1 is LNHDA and CDR2 is SQIVND (reference sequence). This CDR3 region has 15 residues. V lost 3 bases, J lost 7 bases, and 7 bases stayed unmatched. The CDR3 nucleotides are TGTGCCAGTAGTATTCGACTAGCGGATGGGAATGAGCAGTTCTTC. It yields the protein CASSIRLADGNEQFF.

The CDR3 here is CASSASDTQYF. In DNA, the CDR3 is TGTGCCAGCAGTGCCAGCGATACGCAGTATTTT. The rearrangement links TRBV2 to TRBJ2-3, with D uncertain. The germline V and J ends were trimmed by 4 bases and 6 bases, with 5 bases remaining between them. Germline CDR1 SNHLY, CDR2 FYNNEI. CDR3 size: 11 residues.

This clonotype has just a few counts. The CDR3 loop is CASSLDPSGRQETQYF. The CDR3 bases are TGCGCCAGCAGCTTGGATCCTAGCGGGAGACAAGAGACCCAGTACTTC. The chain couples TRBV5-1 to TRBJ2-5; TRBD2 matches at 10 bases. CDR1 and CDR2 from the germline V gene are SGHRS and YFSETQ. This CDR3 has 16 residues. Trimming at V came to 0 bases and at J to 2 bases, leaving 4 bases not matched to a gene.

This clonotype was seen at least ten times. The V gene is TRBV4-1, the J gene TRBJ1-2, with TRBD1 matching over 8 bases. The trim removed 4 bases at V and 3 bases at J, leaving 13 bases unmatched. This CDR3 is 17 amino acids long. Looked up from germline, CDR1 is MGHRA and CDR2 is YSYEKL. The CDR3 DNA reads as TGCGCCAGCAGCCTGACAGGGGCCGCAAAAGCAGACTATGGCTACACCTTC. Protein product: CASSLTGAAKADYGYTF.

J is TRBJ2-3 and V is TRBV4-1; 10 bases line up with TRBD1. Trimming removed 1 base from V and 2 bases from J; junction bases left unmatched: 3. The germline V gene has CDR1 MGHRA and CDR2 YSYEKL. The CDR3 covers 16 residues. CDR3: CASSQADRGFTDTQYF. CDR3 nucleotides: TGCGCCAGCAGCCAAGCGGACAGGGGGTTCACAGATACGCAGTATTTT.